This T cell receptor beta chain appears in the sequencing data of a study of T-cell memory formation after mild COVID-19. Study outcomes and limitations: Clones contracting day 15 to 85 were balanced CD4/CD8; later expanders leaned CD4+.

Constant-segment-primed 5'RACE gave TCR alpha and TCR beta cDNA libraries with sample barcodes and UMIs. TCRdb used MiXCR to reprocess the 5' RACE reads, holding one entry per CDR3 protein. Of hundreds of thousands of distinct CDR3 sequences listed, 25% are singletons. CDR3 length equals 19 residues. From germline, CDR1 is SGHTA and CDR2 FQGNSA. The V and J ends lost 0 bases and 4 bases respectively, with 24 bases between them. Points on this clonotype: What it binds is not known.

The genes are TRBV7-2 and TRBJ1-2; possibly TRBD1 for D (5 bases). The sequencing input was PBMCs or a T cell subset sorted from them (not recorded which). This clonotype was obtained from an adult woman who had mild COVID-19 (a few samples of this study predate the infection). Cell type and time point are not known. The CDR3 is CASSLALKPRGVFSYGYTF. DNA for the CDR3: TGTGCCAGCAGCTTAGCGTTAAAGCCCCGGGGGGTGTTTAGCTATGGCTACACCTTC. Variable domain in full (rest from reference TRBV7-2 and TRBJ1-2): GAGVSQSPSNKVTEKGKDVELRCDPISGHTALYWYRQSLGQGLEFLIYFQGNSAPDKSGLPSDRFSAERTGGSVSTLTIQRTQQEDSAVYLCASSLALKPRGVFSYGYTFGSGTRLTVV.